The present T cell receptor beta chain was sequenced within a study of shared T cell receptors in the human thymus. The table came from immunoSEQ multiplex PCR; TCRdb's copy has only in-frame clones and leaves some out. The sample holds approximately 490,000 clones, about four fifths seen once. Germline V gene data show CDR1 as SGHDT and CDR2 as YYEEEE. With 4 bases removed from V and 6 bases from J, the gap between germline ends came to 10 bases. The CDR3 runs 13 residues. The same data also contributed to another study, on human thymus T cells.

This TCR came from a boy in the first two years of life with a congenital heart defect. This chain connects TRBV5-6 to TRBJ1-4; D not resolved. Sequencing was performed on thymocytes. CDR3 loop: CASSRRSHEKLFF. CDR3 coding DNA: TGTGCCAGCAGCCGACGGAGCCATGAAAAACTGTTTTTT.